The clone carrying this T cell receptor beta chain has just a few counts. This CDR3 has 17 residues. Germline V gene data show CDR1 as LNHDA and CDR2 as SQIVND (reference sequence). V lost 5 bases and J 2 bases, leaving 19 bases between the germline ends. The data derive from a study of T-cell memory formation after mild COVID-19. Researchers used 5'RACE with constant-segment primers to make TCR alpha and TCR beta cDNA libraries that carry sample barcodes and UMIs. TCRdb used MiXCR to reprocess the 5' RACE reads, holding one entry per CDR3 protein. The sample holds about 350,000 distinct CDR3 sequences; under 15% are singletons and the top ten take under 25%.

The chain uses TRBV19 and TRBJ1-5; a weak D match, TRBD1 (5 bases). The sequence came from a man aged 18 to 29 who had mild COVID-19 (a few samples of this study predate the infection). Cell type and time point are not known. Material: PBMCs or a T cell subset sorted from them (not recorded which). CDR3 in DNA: TGTGCCAGTAGTCGGGACGGTCGATGGAGGGGCAATCAGCCCCAGCATTTT. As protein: CASSRDGRWRGNQPQHF.